This is a list of T cell receptor beta chains from one sample in a study of blood T cell repertoires in COVID-19. Libraries were prepared by immunoSEQ multiplex PCR; TCRdb keeps only in-frame clonotypes and omits some of them. The sample comprises about 94,000 clones, 80% to 85% of which are singletons, and 6.3% rests with the top ten. Sequencing was carried out using peripheral blood. These receptors originate from a man aged 60-69 years with acute or convalescent COVID-19. Both conserved end residues are part of each CDR3. A D gene is named only where the DNA matches it firmly.

TRBD1 TRBV2 CASTTTGTAYGYTF
TRBD1 TRBV2 CASRVRQGDTDTQYF
TRBD2 TRBV10-3 CAISEPPLASGQETQYF
NA TRBV19 CASSIGGNLNTEAFF
NA TRBV19 CASSEKGLKKEGYTF
NA TRBV2 CASSEWWSSYEQYF
TRBD1 TRBV2 CASRGTGVSPLHF
NA TRBV29-1 CSAPGVDYGYTF
TRBD1 TRBV5-1 CASSPGTGTFSDTQYF
NA TRBV5-1 CASSLSGANTEAFF
NA TRBV6-5 CASSFGGGRNLYGYTF
NA TRBV10-3 CAISESGGSGNTIYF
TRBD2 TRBV5-1 CASRSAGTSGRSSYNEQFF
NA TRBV7-9 CASSLIDYYSYNSPLHF